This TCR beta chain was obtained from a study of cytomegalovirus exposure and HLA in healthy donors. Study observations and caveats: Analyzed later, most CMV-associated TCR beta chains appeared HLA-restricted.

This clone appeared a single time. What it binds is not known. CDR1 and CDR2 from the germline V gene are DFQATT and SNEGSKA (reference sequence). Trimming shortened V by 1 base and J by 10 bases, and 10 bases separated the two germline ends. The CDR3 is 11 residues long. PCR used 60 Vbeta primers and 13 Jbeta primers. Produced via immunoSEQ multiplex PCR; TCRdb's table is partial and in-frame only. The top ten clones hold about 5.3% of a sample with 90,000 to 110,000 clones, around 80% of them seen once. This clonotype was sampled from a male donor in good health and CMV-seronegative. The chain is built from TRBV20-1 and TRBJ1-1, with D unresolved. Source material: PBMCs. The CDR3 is CSARVEGGAFF. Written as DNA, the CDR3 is TGCAGTGCTAGAGTTGAGGGCGGAGCTTTCTTT.